The 2 T cell receptor beta chains given below trace back to one sample, sequenced in a study of blood T cell repertoires in COVID-19. Only in-frame clones appear in the TCRdb table, and some are missing; sequencing was by immunoSEQ multiplex PCR. The sample contains 35,000 to 45,000 clones, around 84% of which appear only once. The sequencing sample was made of peripheral blood. These TCRs come from a man between 65 and 85 years old with acute or convalescent COVID-19.

V gene TRBV24-1 combines with J gene TRBJ1-2; 10 nucleotides agree with TRBD1. The CDR3 length is 16 residues. From germline, CDR1 is KGHDR and CDR2 SFDVKD. V trimming: 4 bases; J trimming: 6 bases; junction bases outside the gene matches: 10. The CDR3 region is CATSDPAGTGVHGYTF. The CDR3 nucleotides read TGTGCCACCAGTGACCCTGCCGGGACAGGGGTCCATGGCTACACCTTC.

The gene calls are TRBV7-2 and TRBJ1-4; 8 bases are shared with TRBD1. Losses at the gene ends were 5 bases for V and 8 bases for J; bases not matched to a gene: 10. CDR3 length equals 15 residues. The germline V gene has CDR1 SGHTA and CDR2 FQGNSA. The CDR3, as DNA: TGTGCCAGCAGCCTCACAGGGGGATCAGGGGAAAAACTGTTTTTT. Translation gives CASSLTGGSGEKLFF.